Listed below are T cell receptor beta chains from one sample, sequenced in a study of T cell responses to AZD1222 COVID-19 vaccine. Produced via immunoSEQ multiplex PCR; TCRdb's table is partial and in-frame only. The table includes tens of thousands of clones, about nine tenths detected once. The starting material was peripheral blood, obtained on day 0 of MenACWY control vaccination. The source is an adult in good health. Each CDR3 is given with its conserved first and last residue. Each record gives: clone size, D gene, V gene, CDR3 length, J gene, CDR3 DNA, CDR3 protein. D genes are given only for firm matches. Size is omitted from some rows. Given values are once, few, many or a class for expanded clones.

size: NA
D: TRBD2
V: TRBV3-1/TRBV3-2
length: 17
J: TRBJ2-7
DNA: TGTGCCAGCAGCCAAAGGAGCTCTAGCGGGAGCCTCTACGAGCAGTACTTC
CDR3: CASSQRSSSGSLYEQYF

size: NA
D: NA
V: TRBV14
length: 13
J: TRBJ1-1
DNA: TGTGCCAGCAGCCAAGCGGCAAATCCTGAAGCTTTCTTT
CDR3: CASSQAANPEAFF

size: NA
D: TRBD1
V: TRBV19
length: 16
J: TRBJ2-3
DNA: TGTGCCAGTAGTGGGTTGACAGGGGACTTCACAGATACGCAGTATTTT
CDR3: CASSGLTGDFTDTQYF

size: NA
D: NA
V: TRBV11-1
length: 13
J: TRBJ1-2
DNA: TGTGCCAGCAGCTTAGGTCCAGGGGATGGCTACACCTTC
CDR3: CASSLGPGDGYTF

size: NA
D: NA
V: TRBV7-2
length: 15
J: TRBJ1-3
DNA: TGTGCCAGCAGCTTATCCAATGCTCCTGGAAACACCATATATTTT
CDR3: CASSLSNAPGNTIYF

size: NA
D: TRBD1
V: TRBV29-1
length: 15
J: TRBJ1-5
DNA: TGCAGCGTGAGGAACAGGGGCAATAGCAATCAGCCCCAGCATTTT
CDR3: CSVRNRGNSNQPQHF

size: few
D: TRBD2
V: TRBV5-1
length: 16
J: TRBJ2-1
DNA: TGCGCCAGCAGCTTTCTCGGGACTAGCGGAAAGAATGAGCAGTTCTTC
CDR3: CASSFLGTSGKNEQFF

size: NA
D: NA
V: TRBV5-6
length: 15
J: TRBJ1-2
DNA: TGTGCCAGCAGCTTATTCGACAGAGATAAATATGGCTACACCTTC
CDR3: CASSLFDRDKYGYTF

size: NA
D: NA
V: TRBV6-5
length: 11
J: TRBJ2-7
DNA: TGTGCCAGCAGTTTGGGGTACGAGCAGTACTTC
CDR3: CASSLGYEQYF

size: NA
D: NA
V: TRBV6-5
length: 12
J: TRBJ1-2
DNA: TGTGCCAGCAGCCGAGGAGCCAATGGCTACACCTTC
CDR3: CASSRGANGYTF

size: NA
D: TRBD2
V: TRBV5-1
length: 16
J: TRBJ2-7
DNA: TGCGCCAGCAGCCCACAACTAGCGGGAGGAAACTACGAGCAGTACTTC
CDR3: CASSPQLAGGNYEQYF

size: NA
D: NA
V: TRBV5-4
length: 17
J: TRBJ1-2
DNA: TGTGCCAGCAGCTTGGGGCAGGGACCAGGCACCCCCTATGGCTACACCTTC
CDR3: CASSLGQGPGTPYGYTF

size: NA
D: NA
V: TRBV28
length: 15
J: TRBJ2-7
DNA: TGTGCCAGCAGGGTGCCGGGACCGCAGTCGTACGAGCAGTACTTC
CDR3: CASRVPGPQSYEQYF

size: NA
D: TRBD2
V: TRBV27
length: 13
J: TRBJ2-5
DNA: TGTGCCAGCAGTTTCGGGGGGAGGGAGACCCAGTACTTC
CDR3: CASSFGGRETQYF

size: NA
D: NA
V: TRBV19
length: 14
J: TRBJ2-1
DNA: TGTGCCAGTAGTATTCCCCAGGGTATCGGTGAGCAGTTCTTC
CDR3: CASSIPQGIGEQFF